These T cell receptor beta chains were read from a single sample in a study of T cells in Graves' hyperthyroidism and ophthalmopathy. TCRdb redid the calling of the multiplex PCR reads with MiXCR, one entry per CDR3 protein. The table records 730,000 or so distinct CDR3 sequences, 15% to 20% of them present only once. Sequencing was carried out using blood. The receptor source for this set is a woman in her fifties or sixties with Graves' hyperthyroidism that later progressed to Graves' ophthalmopathy. The CDR3 runs from the conserved cysteine through the conserved F or W. Fields, in order: clone size, V gene, D gene, J gene, CDR3 protein, CDR3 DNA. A D gene is named only where the DNA matches it firmly. The listing skips clone size in some rows; elsewhere it reads once, few, many or a size class.

abundance: few; v_gene: TRBV18; d_gene: TRBD1; j_gene: TRBJ2-1; CDR3aa: CASSPRTGQGADEQFF; CDR3nt: TGTGCCAGCTCACCAAGGACCGGACAGGGGGCAGATGAGCAGTTCTTC
abundance: many; v_gene: TRBV11-1; d_gene: TRBD1; j_gene: TRBJ1-1; CDR3aa: CASSDPTGGPPVPEAFF; CDR3nt: TGTGCCAGCAGCGACCCGACAGGGGGCCCCCCGGTCCCTGAAGCTTTCTTT
abundance: -; v_gene: TRBV3-1; d_gene: -; j_gene: TRBJ1-2; CDR3aa: CACSQSSRESHGYTF; CDR3nt: TGTGCCTGCAGCCAGTCGAGCAGGGAGAGCCATGGCTACACCTTC
abundance: -; v_gene: TRBV20-1; d_gene: TRBD2; j_gene: TRBJ2-1; CDR3aa: CSARGLAGGSEQFF; CDR3nt: TGCAGTGCTAGGGGACTAGCGGGGGGGTCTGAGCAGTTCTTC
abundance: few; v_gene: TRBV5-1; d_gene: -; j_gene: TRBJ1-1; CDR3aa: CASSWGLSIGSTEAFF; CDR3nt: TGCGCCAGCAGCTGGGGCCTTAGTATAGGGAGCACTGAAGCTTTCTTT
abundance: few; v_gene: TRBV18; d_gene: -; j_gene: TRBJ2-7; CDR3aa: CASSQPGSGIHEQYF; CDR3nt: TGTGCCAGCTCACAACCAGGTTCGGGGATCCACGAGCAGTACTTC
abundance: many; v_gene: TRBV3-1; d_gene: -; j_gene: TRBJ2-7; CDR3aa: CASSQEWLSYEQYF; CDR3nt: TGTGCCAGCAGCCAAGAATGGCTCTCCTACGAGCAGTACTTC
abundance: few; v_gene: TRBV3-1; d_gene: -; j_gene: TRBJ2-2; CDR3aa: CASSQRWGTGELFF; CDR3nt: TGTGCCAGCAGCCAAAGGTGGGGCACCGGGGAGCTGTTTTTT
abundance: many; v_gene: TRBV7-9; d_gene: TRBD1; j_gene: TRBJ1-5; CDR3aa: CASSPTGAINQPQHF; CDR3nt: TGTGCCAGCAGCCCGACAGGGGCCATAAATCAGCCCCAGCATTTT
abundance: many; v_gene: TRBV30; d_gene: -; j_gene: TRBJ1-1; CDR3aa: CAWSPRRTEAFF; CDR3nt: TGTGCCTGGAGCCCTAGGCGGACTGAAGCTTTCTTT
abundance: -; v_gene: TRBV5-4; d_gene: -; j_gene: TRBJ1-3; CDR3aa: CASSTFGNTIYF; CDR3nt: TGTGCCAGCAGCACCTTTGGAAACACCATATATTTT
abundance: -; v_gene: TRBV6-1; d_gene: -; j_gene: TRBJ1-2; CDR3aa: CASIAGEGGYTF; CDR3nt: TGTGCCAGCATTGCAGGGGAGGGAGGCTACACCTTC
abundance: many; v_gene: TRBV3-1; d_gene: TRBD1; j_gene: TRBJ1-6; CDR3aa: CASSQGTGSSPLHF; CDR3nt: TGTGCCAGCAGCCAAGGGACAGGGAGTTCACCCCTCCACTTT
abundance: few; v_gene: TRBV7-6; d_gene: TRBD2; j_gene: TRBJ2-3; CDR3aa: CASSLSSGGLADTQYF; CDR3nt: TGTGCCAGCAGCTTAAGTAGCGGGGGCCTCGCAGATACGCAGTATTTT
abundance: -; v_gene: TRBV29-1; d_gene: -; j_gene: TRBJ2-3; CDR3aa: CSVEDPATDTQYF; CDR3nt: TGCAGCGTTGAAGATCCGGCGACAGATACGCAGTATTTT
abundance: -; v_gene: TRBV19; d_gene: -; j_gene: TRBJ1-5; CDR3aa: CASSIPPGLPYQPRHF; CDR3nt: TGTGCCAGTAGTATACCCCCGGGCTTACCGTATCAGCCCCGGCATTTT
abundance: -; v_gene: TRBV7-6; d_gene: TRBD1; j_gene: TRBJ1-4; CDR3aa: CASSFADRGLNEKLFF; CDR3nt: TGTGCCAGCAGCTTTGCGGACAGGGGACTAAATGAAAAACTGTTTTTT
abundance: few; v_gene: TRBV5-5; d_gene: TRBD1; j_gene: TRBJ1-1; CDR3aa: CASSWRGYRGSTEAFF; CDR3nt: TGTGCCAGCAGCTGGAGGGGCTACAGGGGGAGCACTGAAGCTTTCTTT
abundance: -; v_gene: TRBV6-1; d_gene: -; j_gene: TRBJ1-1; CDR3aa: CASNLAGVIEAFF; CDR3nt: TGTGCCAGCAATTTGGCGGGGGTGATTGAAGCTTTCTTT
abundance: -; v_gene: TRBV20-1; d_gene: TRBD2; j_gene: TRBJ2-7; CDR3aa: CSARGLAGAAGQYF; CDR3nt: TGCAGTGCTAGAGGACTAGCGGGGGCTGCAGGGCAGTACTTC
abundance: -; v_gene: TRBV19; d_gene: -; j_gene: TRBJ2-2; CDR3aa: CASSTENRVKSNTGELFF; CDR3nt: TGTGCCAGTAGTACGGAGAACAGGGTTAAGTCGAACACCGGGGAGCTGTTTTTT
abundance: few; v_gene: TRBV24-1; d_gene: -; j_gene: TRBJ2-6; CDR3aa: CATSVGQLSSGANVLTF; CDR3nt: TGTGCCACCAGTGTTGGACAGCTGAGCTCTGGGGCCAACGTCCTGACTTTC
abundance: many; v_gene: TRBV7-2; d_gene: -; j_gene: TRBJ1-2; CDR3aa: CASSLALNVDGYTF; CDR3nt: TGTGCCAGCAGCTTAGCGCTAAATGTGGATGGCTACACCTTC
abundance: few; v_gene: TRBV3-1; d_gene: -; j_gene: TRBJ2-3; CDR3aa: CASSQEVVLMSDTQYF; CDR3nt: TGTGCCAGCAGCCAAGAGGTAGTTCTTATGTCAGATACGCAGTATTTT
abundance: many; v_gene: TRBV12-3/TRBV12-4; d_gene: -; j_gene: TRBJ1-2; CDR3aa: CASSYHGGSYGYTF; CDR3nt: TGTGCCAGCAGTTACCACGGGGGCTCGTATGGCTACACCTTC
abundance: few; v_gene: TRBV12-3/TRBV12-4; d_gene: TRBD1; j_gene: TRBJ1-5; CDR3aa: CASNRGSNQPQHF; CDR3nt: TGTGCCAGCAACAGGGGCAGCAATCAGCCCCAGCATTTT
abundance: many; v_gene: TRBV18; d_gene: -; j_gene: TRBJ2-2; CDR3aa: CASSPGQRTGELFF; CDR3nt: TGTGCCAGCTCACCAGGCCAGCGAACCGGGGAGCTGTTTTTT
abundance: -; v_gene: TRBV12-3/TRBV12-4; d_gene: TRBD2; j_gene: TRBJ2-1; CDR3aa: CASSNIAGSGPKNYNEQFF; CDR3nt: TGTGCCAGCAGCAACATAGCGGGATCCGGGCCTAAGAACTACAATGAGCAGTTCTTC
abundance: -; v_gene: TRBV29-1; d_gene: -; j_gene: TRBJ1-3; CDR3aa: CSVVLASGNTIYF; CDR3nt: TGCAGCGTTGTCCTCGCCTCTGGAAACACCATATATTTT
abundance: few; v_gene: TRBV5-4; d_gene: TRBD1; j_gene: TRBJ1-2; CDR3aa: CASSVSGTAQIGYGYTF; CDR3nt: TGTGCCAGCAGCGTATCCGGGACAGCCCAAATTGGCTATGGCTACACCTTC
abundance: few; v_gene: TRBV18; d_gene: TRBD1; j_gene: TRBJ1-2; CDR3aa: CASSPIGQGATNYGYTF; CDR3nt: TGTGCCAGCTCACCAATAGGACAGGGGGCAACTAACTATGGCTACACCTTC
abundance: -; v_gene: TRBV14; d_gene: TRBD1; j_gene: TRBJ2-2; CDR3aa: CASSRRTGTNTGELFF; CDR3nt: TGTGCCAGCAGCCGCCGGACAGGGACGAACACCGGGGAGCTGTTTTTT
abundance: many; v_gene: TRBV7-9; d_gene: -; j_gene: TRBJ2-7; CDR3aa: CASSWSDGPSYEQYF; CDR3nt: TGTGCCAGCAGCTGGTCGGACGGGCCCTCCTACGAGCAGTACTTC
abundance: few; v_gene: TRBV18; d_gene: TRBD1; j_gene: TRBJ2-5; CDR3aa: CASSLGTGAVGETQYF; CDR3nt: TGTGCCAGCTCACTAGGGACAGGGGCGGTCGGAGAGACCCAGTACTTC
abundance: -; v_gene: TRBV4-1; d_gene: TRBD1; j_gene: TRBJ1-2; CDR3aa: CASSQAQVPTGVHGYTF; CDR3nt: TGCGCCAGCAGCCAAGCCCAGGTCCCGACAGGGGTACATGGCTACACCTTC
abundance: -; v_gene: TRBV6-4; d_gene: -; j_gene: TRBJ2-5; CDR3aa: CASSANPTRQETQYF; CDR3nt: TGTGCCAGCAGTGCCAACCCGACGAGACAAGAGACCCAGTACTTC
abundance: many; v_gene: TRBV2; d_gene: -; j_gene: TRBJ2-3; CDR3aa: CASTPPWGDSNTDTQYF; CDR3nt: TGTGCCAGCACCCCCCCCTGGGGGGACAGCAACACAGATACGCAGTATTTT
abundance: many; v_gene: TRBV3-1; d_gene: -; j_gene: TRBJ2-1; CDR3aa: CASSQDGTYGYEQFF; CDR3nt: TGTGCCAGCAGCCAAGACGGGACCTACGGTTATGAGCAGTTCTTC
abundance: -; v_gene: TRBV19; d_gene: TRBD2; j_gene: TRBJ2-3; CDR3aa: CASNGLAGATDTQYF; CDR3nt: TGTGCCAGTAACGGGTTAGCGGGGGCCACAGATACGCAGTATTTT
abundance: many; v_gene: TRBV7-8; d_gene: -; j_gene: TRBJ2-7; CDR3aa: CASSARRGPGYEQYF; CDR3nt: TGTGCCAGCAGCGCCCGGAGGGGGCCGGGTTACGAGCAGTACTTC
abundance: many; v_gene: TRBV30; d_gene: -; j_gene: TRBJ2-3; CDR3aa: CAWGADRGPDTQYF; CDR3nt: TGTGCCTGGGGGGCGGACCGGGGGCCAGATACGCAGTATTTT
abundance: many; v_gene: TRBV13; d_gene: TRBD2; j_gene: TRBJ2-1; CDR3aa: CASSLEGTSGSNEQFF; CDR3nt: TGTGCCAGCAGCTTAGAGGGGACTAGCGGGTCCAATGAGCAGTTCTTC
abundance: -; v_gene: TRBV7-2; d_gene: -; j_gene: TRBJ1-4; CDR3aa: CASSLGGRGEKLFF; CDR3nt: TGTGCCAGCAGCTTAGGGGGCAGGGGAGAAAAACTGTTTTTT
abundance: -; v_gene: TRBV6-1; d_gene: -; j_gene: TRBJ1-6; CDR3aa: CASGRESNSPLHF; CDR3nt: TGTGCCAGCGGCAGGGAGAGCAATTCACCCCTCCACTTT
abundance: many; v_gene: TRBV30; d_gene: -; j_gene: TRBJ1-2; CDR3aa: CAWSSTGPGGYTF; CDR3nt: TGTGCCTGGAGTTCAACAGGGCCGGGTGGCTACACCTTC
abundance: -; v_gene: TRBV5-6; d_gene: TRBD2; j_gene: TRBJ2-2; CDR3aa: CASSRTVGLAGINTGEPFF; CDR3nt: TGTGCCAGCAGCCGAACGGTGGGACTAGCGGGGATTAACACCGGGGAGCCGTTTTTT
abundance: many; v_gene: TRBV18; d_gene: -; j_gene: TRBJ1-1; CDR3aa: CASSPMANTEAFF; CDR3nt: TGTGCCAGCTCACCAATGGCGAACACTGAAGCTTTCTTT
abundance: -; v_gene: TRBV20-1; d_gene: -; j_gene: TRBJ1-5; CDR3aa: CSALGRNQPQHF; CDR3nt: TGCAGTGCACTAGGACGGAATCAGCCCCAGCATTTT
abundance: -; v_gene: TRBV13; d_gene: TRBD1; j_gene: TRBJ2-3; CDR3aa: CASSPEGATDTQYF; CDR3nt: TGTGCCAGCAGCCCCGAGGGGGCCACAGATACGCAGTATTTT
abundance: many; v_gene: TRBV20-1; d_gene: -; j_gene: TRBJ2-7; CDR3aa: CSARSQLSSYEQYF; CDR3nt: TGCAGTGCTAGGTCTCAGTTAAGCTCCTACGAGCAGTACTTC
abundance: few; v_gene: TRBV30; d_gene: -; j_gene: TRBJ1-5; CDR3aa: CAWNTGLNQPQHF; CDR3nt: TGTGCCTGGAATACGGGGCTCAATCAGCCCCAGCATTTT
abundance: many; v_gene: TRBV12-3/TRBV12-4; d_gene: -; j_gene: TRBJ1-1; CDR3aa: CASSLLNTEAFF; CDR3nt: TGTGCCAGCAGCTTACTGAACACTGAAGCTTTCTTT
abundance: -; v_gene: TRBV7-9; d_gene: -; j_gene: TRBJ2-1; CDR3aa: CASSLVLASGEQFF; CDR3nt: TGTGCCAGCAGCTTAGTTCTAGCGAGCGGTGAGCAGTTCTTC
abundance: -; v_gene: TRBV10-3; d_gene: TRBD1; j_gene: TRBJ2-7; CDR3aa: CAIRRQGAGYEQYF; CDR3nt: TGTGCCATCAGAAGACAGGGGGCAGGCTACGAGCAGTACTTC
abundance: -; v_gene: TRBV19; d_gene: -; j_gene: TRBJ1-2; CDR3aa: CATRLDGYTF; CDR3nt: TGTGCCACAAGGTTGGATGGCTACACCTTC
abundance: few; v_gene: TRBV27; d_gene: TRBD2; j_gene: TRBJ2-3; CDR3aa: CASTSPSGRDIPDTQYF; CDR3nt: TGTGCCAGCACTTCCCCTAGCGGACGCGATATACCAGATACGCAGTATTTT